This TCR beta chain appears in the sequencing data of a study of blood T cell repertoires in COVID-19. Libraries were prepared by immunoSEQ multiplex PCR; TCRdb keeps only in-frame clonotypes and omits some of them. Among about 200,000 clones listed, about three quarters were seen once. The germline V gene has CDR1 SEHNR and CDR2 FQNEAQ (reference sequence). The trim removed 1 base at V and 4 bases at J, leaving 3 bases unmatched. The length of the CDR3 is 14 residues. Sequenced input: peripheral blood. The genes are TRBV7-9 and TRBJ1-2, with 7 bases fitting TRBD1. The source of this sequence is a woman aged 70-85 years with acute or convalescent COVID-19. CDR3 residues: CASSLVAGGYGYTF. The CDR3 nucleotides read TGTGCCAGCAGCTTAGTGGCAGGGGGCTATGGCTACACCTTC.